These 29 T cell receptor beta chains originate from one sample sequenced in a study of blood T cell repertoires in COVID-19 (dated by TCRdb to 2018 to 2021). Receptor amplification or capture employed the immunoSEQ multiplex PCR assay. TCRdb stores this immuneACCESS table with in-frame sequences only. Part of the clones is absent; in the studies checked, under half of the shortfall reflects unresolved V genes, and no reason is known for the rest. The sample data list approximately 210,000 clones, and about four fifths of these were observed just once. Of the sample, roughly 7.6% falls within the top ten clones. The sequencing input was peripheral blood. These receptors originate from a woman aged 50 to 60 with acute or convalescent COVID-19.

The gene calls are TRBV19 and TRBJ2-1; 9 bases agree with TRBD2. This CDR3 contains 16 residues. J lost 7 bases, V lost 6 bases, and 13 bases had no gene match. Germline V gene lookup returns CDR1 LNHDA and CDR2 SQIVND (reference sequence). CDR3 residues: CASRSPLAGEWNEQFF. The CDR3 coding sequence is TGTGCCAGTAGATCTCCTTTAGCGGGAGAGTGGAATGAGCAGTTCTTC.

This chain joins TRBV11-3 and TRBJ2-1; 12 bases are a match to TRBD2. Germline CDR1 and CDR2: SGHNT and YENEEA. CDR3 length: 15 residues. The V segment lost 5 bases and the J segment 8 bases; nucleotides outside the gene matches: 7. In nucleotides, the CDR3 is TGTGCCAGCAGCCGACTAGCGGGAGAGCTGGATGAGCAGTTCTTC. Protein product: CASSRLAGELDEQFF.

This sequence joins TRBV28 and TRBJ1-2; tentatively, D is TRBD1 (5 bases). V lost 3 bases, J lost 2 bases, and 7 bases lay in between. The germline V gene has CDR1 MDHEN and CDR2 SYDVKM. This CDR3 has 13 residues. This CDR3 reads CASSLGRNYGYTF. CDR3 nucleotide sequence: TGTGCCAGCAGTTTGGGGCGGAACTATGGCTACACCTTC.

This clone was found many times. This chain's CDR3 is CASSLSNRMNTEAFF. The CDR3 DNA sequence: TGTGCCAGCAGTTTGAGTAACAGAATGAACACTGAAGCTTTCTTT. The chain combines TRBV27 with TRBJ1-1; D unresolved. The CDR3 has 15 amino acids. Per the germline V gene, CDR1 is MNHEY and CDR2 is SMNVEV (reference sequence). The V gene lost 3 bases and the J gene lost 0 bases, with 11 bases spanning the gap.

J is TRBJ2-1 and V is TRBV29-1; tentatively, D is TRBD1 (6 bases). Trimming shortened V by 6 bases and J by 9 bases, and 15 bases separated the two germline ends. Germline assignment: CDR1 SQVTM and CDR2 ANQGSEA. This CDR3 is built from 12 residues. The DNA of the CDR3 is TGCAGCGTCCCCTCGGACAGACGTGAGCAGTTCTTC. Its protein product is CSVPSDRREQFF.

This chain links TRBV30 with TRBJ1-1; TRBD1 agrees at 8 bases. This CDR3 region has 12 residues. The trim removed 4 bases at V and 3 bases at J, leaving 1 base unmatched. Germline values: CDR1 GTSNPN, CDR2 SVGIG (reference sequence). For the CDR3, the DNA is TGTGCCTGGAAGACAGGGGACACTGAAGCTTTCTTT. Translating it yields CAWKTGDTEAFF.

This clone showed up just a few times. The chain is built from TRBV9 and TRBJ1-1, with 9 positions matching TRBD1. The CDR3 spans 15 residues. With V trimmed by 3 bases and J by 3 bases, 6 bases remained unmatched. Germline V gene sequence: CDR1 SGDLS, CDR2 YYNGEE. CDR3 sequence (DNA): TGTGCCAGCAGCGCGGGGGACAGGGTAGACACTGAAGCTTTCTTT. Protein: CASSAGDRVDTEAFF.

The CDR3 loop reads CASSLIARTGELFF. The CDR3 bases are TGTGCCAGCAGCTTGATTGCGCGGACCGGGGAGCTGTTTTTT. The chain carries TRBV11-2 and TRBJ2-2; no clear D. Germline values: CDR1 SGHAT, CDR2 FQNNGV. This CDR3 region has 14 residues. V was trimmed by 3 bases and J by 5 bases, leaving 10 bases between them.

In its sample, this clone was seen once. The rearrangement links TRBV19 to TRBJ2-1; the match to TRBD2 covers 12 bases. CDR1 LNHDA and CDR2 SQIVND come from the germline V gene (reference sequence). The length of the CDR3 is 18 residues. J was trimmed by 4 bases and V by 0 bases; bases with no gene match: 7. CDR3 protein: CASSIERTSGAIYNEQFF. The CDR3 DNA follows: TGTGCCAGTAGTATAGAGAGGACTAGCGGGGCCATTTACAATGAGCAGTTCTTC.

The chain carries TRBV6-5 and TRBJ2-7; D is uncertain. V shed 7 bases and J shed 0 bases, with 10 bases lying between them. CDR1 and CDR2 from the germline V gene are MNHEY and SVGAGI. There are 13 residues in the CDR3. This CDR3 reads CASTSAVSYEQYF. The CDR3 DNA reads TGTGCCAGCACTTCGGCGGTCTCCTACGAGCAGTACTTC.

The V and J genes are TRBV25-1 and TRBJ1-6; 8 nucleotides line up with TRBD1. V trimming: 7 bases; J trimming: 0 bases; junction bases outside the gene matches: 5. CDR1 and CDR2 (germline): MGHDK, SYGVNS. The CDR3 extends over 16 amino acids. CDR3 loop: CASTWTGSSYNSPLHF. As DNA, the CDR3 is TGTGCCAGCACCTGGACAGGGAGCTCCTATAATTCACCCCTCCACTTT.

The chain is built from TRBV5-1 and TRBJ2-7; the match to TRBD2 covers 7 bases. Per the germline V gene, CDR1 is SGHRS and CDR2 is YFSETQ. V trimming: 0 bases; J trimming: 4 bases; junction bases outside the gene matches: 4. There are 14 residues in the CDR3. Here the CDR3 reads CASSLETAGYEQYF. The CDR3 region has the DNA TGCGCCAGCAGCTTGGAAACAGCGGGGTACGAGCAGTACTTC. The full variable domain, completed using reference TRBV5-1 and TRBJ2-7, is KAGVTQTPRYLIKTRGQQVTLSCSPISGHRSVSWYQQTPGQGLQFLFEYFSETQRNKGNFPGRFSGRQFSNSRSEMNVSTLELGDSALYLCASSLETAGYEQYFGPGTRLTVT.

The table lists this clone with a count of one. The chain joins TRBV3-1 (or the pseudogene TRBV3-2) to TRBJ1-1; D is perhaps TRBD1 (6 bases). Trimming stripped 4 bases from V and 12 bases from J, with 15 bases between. CDR3 length: 12 amino acids. Germline-derived CDR1 and CDR2 are LGHDT and YNNKEL (reference sequence). Here the CDR3 DNA reads TGTGCCAGCAGCCTTCCCTTGGGGGCCCCTTTCTTT. Protein: CASSLPLGAPFF.

V usage is TRBV5-4 and J usage is TRBJ2-7; unclear D gene. V shed 1 base and J shed 0 bases, with 8 bases lying between them. CDR1 SGHNT and CDR2 YYREEE come from the germline V gene (reference sequence). The CDR3 has 14 residues. This chain's CDR3 is CASSLQQNSYEQYF. In DNA form, the CDR3 reads TGTGCCAGCAGCTTGCAACAGAACTCCTACGAGCAGTACTTC.

The genes are TRBV5-4 and TRBJ2-1; D is unclear. Trimming removed 0 bases from V and 6 bases from J, with 7 bases in between. The germline V gene encodes CDR1 SGHNT and CDR2 YYREEE (reference sequence). The CDR3 runs to 13 residues. The CDR3 loop is CASSLADINEQFF. CDR3 DNA: TGTGCCAGCAGCTTGGCCGACATCAATGAGCAGTTCTTC. Drawing the rest from reference TRBV5-4 and TRBJ2-1, the complete variable domain is ETGVTQSPTHLIKTRGQQVTLRCSSQSGHNTVSWYQQALGQGPQFIFQYYREEENGRGNFPPRFSGLQFPNYSSELNVNALELDDSALYLCASSLADINEQFFGPGTRLTVL.

This clone appeared once. The rearrangement joins TRBV29-1 to TRBJ2-5; 8 positions agree with TRBD1. The CDR3 is made up of 14 amino acids. Per germline, CDR1 SQVTM and CDR2 ANQGSEA. With 1 base clipped from V and 4 bases from J, the junction kept 5 bases outside the gene matches. CDR3 DNA: TGCAGCGTTGAAGTGGGCAGGGGGCTAGAGACCCAGTACTTC. Translated: CSVEVGRGLETQYF.

The V gene is TRBV9, the J gene TRBJ2-1; D perhaps matches TRBD1 (6 bases). This CDR3 is built from 15 residues. Trimming stripped 4 bases from V and 8 bases from J, with 19 bases between. CDR1 is SGDLS and CDR2 is YYNGEE in the germline V gene. The CDR3 coding sequence is TGTGCCAGCAGCCCAGAGGGGGTGGGTCTTGATGAGCAGTTCTTC. Its protein product is CASSPEGVGLDEQFF.

The chain joins TRBV5-6 to TRBJ1-5, with D perhaps TRBD1 (6 bases). Trimming pared 3 bases from V and 6 bases from J, leaving 13 bases between. From germline, CDR1 is SGHDT and CDR2 YYEEEE. The CDR3 covers 14 residues. DNA for the CDR3: TGTGCCAGCAGCTGGGGGGGCGCGGGTCAGCCCCAGCATTTT. Amino acids: CASSWGGAGQPQHF.

This sequence joins TRBV6-5 and TRBJ2-7; tentative D call: TRBD1 (5 bases). This CDR3 is 13 amino acids long. The germline V and J ends were trimmed by 7 bases and 1 base, with 11 bases remaining between them. Germline values: CDR1 MNHEY, CDR2 SVGAGI. The CDR3 sequence: CASTWGQSYEQYF. In DNA, the CDR3 is TGTGCCAGCACCTGGGGCCAGTCCTACGAGCAGTACTTC.

V usage is TRBV18 and J usage is TRBJ1-2; TRBD1 is a possible D gene (6 bases). V dropped 2 bases and J dropped 1 base, with 11 bases sitting between them. The CDR3 sequence is 15 residues long. Germline V gives CDR1 KGHSH, CDR2 LQKENI. The CDR3: CASSPAVDSNYGYTF. In nucleotides, the CDR3 is TGTGCCAGCTCACCAGCCGTGGACAGTAACTATGGCTACACCTTC.

This clone turned up a few times. The chain recombines TRBV6-4 with TRBJ1-6; D perhaps matches TRBD1 (6 bases). This CDR3 region has 14 residues. Per germline, CDR1 MRHNA and CDR2 SNTAGT. The V and J ends lost 0 bases and 9 bases respectively, with 9 bases between them. The chain's CDR3 is CASSDSIGGSPLHF. The CDR3, as DNA: TGTGCCAGCAGTGACTCGATAGGGGGTTCACCCCTCCACTTT.

V is TRBV3-1 (or the pseudogene TRBV3-2) and J is TRBJ2-5; maybe TRBD2 (7 bases). The CDR3 spans 14 residues. Germline lookup yields CDR1 LGHDT and CDR2 YNNKEL (reference sequence). Trimming removed 7 bases from V and 2 bases from J, with 14 bases in between. CDR3 loop: CASTQGRGQETQYF. The CDR3 nucleotides are TGTGCCAGCACCCAGGGGAGGGGACAAGAGACCCAGTACTTC.

This clone has just a few counts. The chain joins TRBV18 to TRBJ2-3, with TRBD1 identical over 8 bases. V was pared by 4 bases and J by 0 bases, with 3 bases of the junction left unmatched. Germline CDR1 KGHSH, CDR2 LQKENI. CDR3 size: 15 residues. CDR3 region: CASSRTGISTDTQYF. CDR3 DNA sequence: TGTGCCAGCTCACGGACAGGGATAAGCACAGATACGCAGTATTTT.

The CDR3 reads CASSFLRGGDTEAFF. DNA for the CDR3: TGTGCCAGCAGCTTCCTCCGGGGTGGGGACACTGAAGCTTTCTTT. The chain is built from TRBV11-2 and TRBJ1-1, with D hard to call. The CDR3 length is 15 residues. Per germline, CDR1 SGHAT and CDR2 FQNNGV. Trimming removed 3 bases from V and 3 bases from J, with 14 bases in between.

The CDR3 DNA reads as TGTGCCAGCAGCTTAGATCGTACTACACACTACGAGCAGTACTTC. Encoded protein: CASSLDRTTHYEQYF. The V and J genes are TRBV11-2 and TRBJ2-7; D remains ambiguous. With 0 bases removed from V and 3 bases from J, the gap between germline ends came to 12 bases. Per the germline V gene, CDR1 is SGHAT and CDR2 is FQNNGV. The CDR3 runs to 15 residues. Based on the CDR3 plus reference TRBV11-2 and TRBJ2-7, the full variable domain is EAGVAQSPRYKIIEKRQSVAFWCNPISGHATLYWYQQILGQGPKLLIQFQNNGVVDDSQLPKDRFSAERLKGVDSTLKIQPAKLEDSAVYLCASSLDRTTHYEQYFGPGTRLTVT.

The rearrangement links TRBV11-2 to TRBJ2-7; 12 bases agree with TRBD2. CDR1 SGHAT and CDR2 FQNNGV come from the germline V gene. This CDR3 comprises 16 residues. V lost 4 bases and J lost 6; bases outside the gene matches: 10. The chain's CDR3 is CASSSVLAGGRGEQYF. The CDR3 bases are TGTGCCAGCAGCTCTGTCCTAGCGGGAGGGAGGGGCGAGCAGTACTTC.

The gene calls are TRBV7-9 and TRBJ2-7; the D is unclear. The V end lost 1 base, the J end lost 6 bases, and 7 bases lay between the germline ends. Germline V gene sequence: CDR1 SEHNR, CDR2 FQNEAQ (reference sequence). This CDR3 has 12 amino acids. CDR3 loop: CASSLGLVEQYF. Written as DNA, the CDR3 is TGTGCCAGCAGCTTAGGCCTAGTCGAGCAGTACTTC.

The chain is built from TRBV28 and TRBJ1-5; D is perhaps TRBD1 (6 bases). From germline, CDR1 is MDHEN and CDR2 SYDVKM. The V end was cut by 5 bases, the J end by 5 bases, with 13 bases between. The CDR3 has 14 residues. CDR3 sequence reads: CASSADRSYQPQHF. CDR3 DNA sequence: TGTGCCAGCAGTGCGGACAGATCCTATCAGCCCCAGCATTTT.

The rearrangement joins TRBV29-1 to TRBJ2-3; TRBD2 matches at 10 bases. Trimming took 6 bases from V and 11 from J; bases not matched to a gene: 11. Looked up from germline, CDR1 is SQVTM and CDR2 is ANQGSEA. The CDR3 has 13 amino acids. The CDR3 spells CSVELAGEVRQYF. In DNA, the CDR3 is TGCAGCGTGGAGCTAGCGGGAGAGGTCAGGCAGTATTTT.